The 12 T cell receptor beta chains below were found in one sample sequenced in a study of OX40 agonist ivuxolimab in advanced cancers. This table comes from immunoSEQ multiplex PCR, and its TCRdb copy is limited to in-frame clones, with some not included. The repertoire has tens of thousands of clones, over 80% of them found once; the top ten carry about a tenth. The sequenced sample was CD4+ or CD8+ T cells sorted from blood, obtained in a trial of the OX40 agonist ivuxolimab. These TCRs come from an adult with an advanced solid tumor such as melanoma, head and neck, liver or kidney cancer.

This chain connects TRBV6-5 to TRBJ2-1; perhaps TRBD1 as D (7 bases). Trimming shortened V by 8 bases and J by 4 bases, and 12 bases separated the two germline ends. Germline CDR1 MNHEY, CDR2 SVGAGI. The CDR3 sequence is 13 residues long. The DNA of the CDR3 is TGTGCCAGCGGGGGGACAGAGTACAATGAGCAGTTCTTC. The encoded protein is CASGGTEYNEQFF.

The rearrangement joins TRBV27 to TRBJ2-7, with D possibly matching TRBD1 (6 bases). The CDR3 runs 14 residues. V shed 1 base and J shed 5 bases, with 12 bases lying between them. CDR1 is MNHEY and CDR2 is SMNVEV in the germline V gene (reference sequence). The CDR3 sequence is CASSLWGRTDEQYF. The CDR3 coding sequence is TGTGCCAGCAGTTTATGGGGGCGGACAGACGAGCAGTACTTC.

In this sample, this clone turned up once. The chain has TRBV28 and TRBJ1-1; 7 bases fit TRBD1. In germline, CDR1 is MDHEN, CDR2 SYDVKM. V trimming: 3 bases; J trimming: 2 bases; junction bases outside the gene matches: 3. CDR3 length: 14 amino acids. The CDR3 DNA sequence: TGTGCCAGCAGTTTTCACAGGGGCAACACTGAAGCTTTCTTT. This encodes CASSFHRGNTEAFF.

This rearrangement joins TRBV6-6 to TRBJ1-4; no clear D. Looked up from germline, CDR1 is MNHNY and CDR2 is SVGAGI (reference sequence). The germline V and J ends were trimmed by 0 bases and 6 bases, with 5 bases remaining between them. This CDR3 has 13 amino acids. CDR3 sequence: CASSYSGDEKLFF. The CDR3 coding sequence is TGTGCCAGCAGTTACTCGGGCGATGAAAAACTGTTTTTT.

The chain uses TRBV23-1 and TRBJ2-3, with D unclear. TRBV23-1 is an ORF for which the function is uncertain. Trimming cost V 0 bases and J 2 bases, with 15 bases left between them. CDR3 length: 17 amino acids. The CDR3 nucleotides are TGCGCCAGCAGTCAATCCAAAGGCCTAAATATCACAGATACGCAGTATTTT. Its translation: CASSQSKGLNITDTQYF.

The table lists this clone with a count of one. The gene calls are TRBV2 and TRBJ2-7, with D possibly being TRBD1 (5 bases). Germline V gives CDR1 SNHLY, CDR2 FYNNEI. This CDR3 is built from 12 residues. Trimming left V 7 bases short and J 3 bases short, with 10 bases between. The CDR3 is CASNAGNYEQYF. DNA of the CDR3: TGTGCCAGCAATGCAGGGAACTACGAGCAGTACTTC.

CDR3 amino acids: CAISTSSGANVLTF. The CDR3 region has the DNA TGTGCCATCAGTACCAGCTCTGGGGCCAACGTCCTGACTTTC. The chain joins TRBV10-3 to TRBJ2-6; D call uncertain. The CDR3 runs to 14 residues. From germline, CDR1 is ENHRY and CDR2 SYGVKD. Trimming removed 5 bases at V and 0 bases at J, with 5 bases between.

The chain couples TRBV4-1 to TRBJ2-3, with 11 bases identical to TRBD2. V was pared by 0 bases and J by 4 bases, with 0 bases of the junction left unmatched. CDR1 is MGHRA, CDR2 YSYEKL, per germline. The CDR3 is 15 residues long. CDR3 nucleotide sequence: TGCGCCAGCAGCCAAGAGGGACTAGCGGCAGATACGCAGTATTTT. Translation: CASSQEGLAADTQYF.

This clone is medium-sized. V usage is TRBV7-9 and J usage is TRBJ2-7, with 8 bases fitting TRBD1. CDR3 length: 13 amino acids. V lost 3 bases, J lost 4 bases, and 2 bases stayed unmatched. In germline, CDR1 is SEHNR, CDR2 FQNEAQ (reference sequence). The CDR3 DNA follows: TGTGCCAGCAGCTTGGACAGGGTGTACGAGCAGTACTTC. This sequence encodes CASSLDRVYEQYF.

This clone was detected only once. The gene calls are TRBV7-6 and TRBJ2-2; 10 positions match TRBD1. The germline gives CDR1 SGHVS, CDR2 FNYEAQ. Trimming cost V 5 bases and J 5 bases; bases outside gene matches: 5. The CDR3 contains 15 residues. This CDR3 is CASSPGTGVTGELFF. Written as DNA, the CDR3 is TGTGCCAGCAGCCCGGGGACAGGGGTAACCGGGGAGCTGTTTTTT. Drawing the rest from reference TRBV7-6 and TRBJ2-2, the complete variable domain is GAGVSQSPRYKVTKRGQDVALRCDPISGHVSLYWYRQALGQGPEFLTYFNYEAQQDKSGLPNDRFSAERPEGSISTLTIQRTEQRDSAMYRCASSPGTGVTGELFFGEGSRLTVL.

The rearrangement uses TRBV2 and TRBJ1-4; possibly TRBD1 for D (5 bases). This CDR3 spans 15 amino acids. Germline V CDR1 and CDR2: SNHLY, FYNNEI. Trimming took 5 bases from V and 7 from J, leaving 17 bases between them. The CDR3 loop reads CASSMQGNRSEKLFF. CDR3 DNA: TGTGCCAGCAGTATGCAGGGAAATCGCTCTGAAAAACTGTTTTTT.

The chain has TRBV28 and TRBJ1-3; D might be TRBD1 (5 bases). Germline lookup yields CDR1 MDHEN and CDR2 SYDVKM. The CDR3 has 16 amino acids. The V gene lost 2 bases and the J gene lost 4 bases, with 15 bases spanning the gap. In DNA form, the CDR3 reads TGTGCCAGCAGTTTAGGAACGGGGACGATGGGAAACACCATATATTTT. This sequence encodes CASSLGTGTMGNTIYF.